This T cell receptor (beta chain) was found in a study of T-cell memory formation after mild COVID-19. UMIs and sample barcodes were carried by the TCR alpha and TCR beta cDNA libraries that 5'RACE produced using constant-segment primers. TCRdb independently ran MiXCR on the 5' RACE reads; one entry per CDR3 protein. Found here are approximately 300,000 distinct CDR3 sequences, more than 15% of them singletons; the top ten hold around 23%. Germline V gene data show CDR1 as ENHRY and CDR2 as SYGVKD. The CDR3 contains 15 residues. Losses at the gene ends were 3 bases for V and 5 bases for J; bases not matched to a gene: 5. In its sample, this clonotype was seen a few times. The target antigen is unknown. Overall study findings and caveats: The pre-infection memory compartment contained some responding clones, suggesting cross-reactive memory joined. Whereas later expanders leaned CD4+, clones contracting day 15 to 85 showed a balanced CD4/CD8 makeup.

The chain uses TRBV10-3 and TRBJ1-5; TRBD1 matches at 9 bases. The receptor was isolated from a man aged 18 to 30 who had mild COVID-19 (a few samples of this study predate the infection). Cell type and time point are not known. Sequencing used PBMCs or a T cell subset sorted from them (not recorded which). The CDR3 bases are TGTGCCATCAGTGATGTGGGACAGGGTTATCAGCCCCAGCATTTT. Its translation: CAISDVGQGYQPQHF.